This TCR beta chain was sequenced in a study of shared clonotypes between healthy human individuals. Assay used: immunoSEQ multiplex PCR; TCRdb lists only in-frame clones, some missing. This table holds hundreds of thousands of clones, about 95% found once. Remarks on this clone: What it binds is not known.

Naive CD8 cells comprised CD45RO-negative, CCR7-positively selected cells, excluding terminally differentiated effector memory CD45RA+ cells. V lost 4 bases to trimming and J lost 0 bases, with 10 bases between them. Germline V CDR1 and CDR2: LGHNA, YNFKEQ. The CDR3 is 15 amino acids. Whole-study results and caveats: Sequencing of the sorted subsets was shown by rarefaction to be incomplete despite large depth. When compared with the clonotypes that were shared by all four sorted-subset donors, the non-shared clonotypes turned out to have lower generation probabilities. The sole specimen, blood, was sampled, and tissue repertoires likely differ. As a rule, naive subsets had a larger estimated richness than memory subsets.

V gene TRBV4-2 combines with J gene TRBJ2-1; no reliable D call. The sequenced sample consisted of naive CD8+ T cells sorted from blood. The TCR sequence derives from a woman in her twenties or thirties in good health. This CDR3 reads CASSPSPGSYNEQFF. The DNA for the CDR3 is TGTGCCAGCAGCCCTTCCCCGGGCTCCTACAATGAGCAGTTCTTC.